This TCR beta chain was captured in a study of cytomegalovirus exposure and HLA in healthy donors. The V end was cut by 5 bases, the J end by 5 bases, with 15 bases between. This CDR3 is built from 14 residues. Germline CDR1 is MNHEY and CDR2 is SVGAGI. It was with 60 Vbeta and 13 Jbeta primers that the PCR ran. The method was immunoSEQ multiplex PCR; TCRdb's version includes in-frame clones alone and lacks a portion of them. Of some 140,000 clones in the sample, roughly 79% were seen once. The origin of this receptor is a man aged 18 to 35 in good health and CMV-seronegative. This chain connects TRBV6-5 to TRBJ2-5; possibly TRBD1 for D (6 bases). Sequenced sample: PBMCs. CDR3 bases: TGTGCCAGCAGTGCTCCCCCAGGGGTGGAGACCCAGTACTTC. Translating gives CASSAPPGVETQYF.